Below are 10 T cell receptor beta chains sequenced from a single sample in a study of shared clonotypes between healthy human individuals. The table came from immunoSEQ multiplex PCR; TCRdb's copy has only in-frame clones and leaves some out. The data contain 1 million to 1.3 million clones, approximately 80% of them singletons. Sequenced material: memory CD4+ T cells from PBMCs. This sample's subset: CD45RA-negative fraction. Receptors were obtained from a man between 18 and 29 years old in good health. Some clones in this sample may be carry-over from other donors' samples.

The chain couples TRBV9 to TRBJ1-2; possibly TRBD1 for D (5 bases). CDR3 size: 15 residues. Per germline, CDR1 SGDLS and CDR2 YYNGEE. Trimming took off 0 bases at V and 1 base at J, with 10 bases between the two ends. The DNA of the CDR3 is TGTGCCAGCAGCGTAGGGGACGGAGATAACTATGGCTACACCTTC. Translated, it gives CASSVGDGDNYGYTF.

The rearrangement joins TRBV7-8 to TRBJ2-7; 7 bases fit TRBD1. This CDR3 is 15 amino acids long. In germline, CDR1 is SGHVS, CDR2 FQNEAQ. The J segment lost 0 bases and the V segment lost 4 bases, leaving 6 bases of the junction unmatched. Here the CDR3 DNA reads TGTGCCAGCAGCTCCGGACAGGTGATCTCCTACGAGCAGTACTTC. It specifies CASSSGQVISYEQYF.

The rearrangement joins TRBV7-3 to TRBJ2-3; D not resolved. Germline lookup yields CDR1 SGHTA and CDR2 FQGTGA. V lost 0 bases and J lost 0, with 7 bases in between. There are 15 residues in the CDR3. Here the CDR3 reads CASSLTWPSTDTQYF. The CDR3 bases are TGTGCCAGCAGCTTAACGTGGCCCAGCACAGATACGCAGTATTTT. Together with reference TRBV7-3 and TRBJ2-3, the CDR3 gives the full variable domain: GAGVSQTPSNKVTEKGKYVELRCDPISGHTALYWYRQSLGQGPEFLIYFQGTGAADDSGLPNDRFFAVRPEGSVSTLKIQRTERGDSAVYLCASSLTWPSTDTQYFGPGTRLTVL.

This clone has more than one count but fewer than ten. V is TRBV28 and J is TRBJ2-5, with D possibly being TRBD2 (5 bases). The CDR3 runs to 12 residues. Germline V gene data show CDR1 as MDHEN and CDR2 as SYDVKM. Between the trimmed V and J ends, which lost 5 bases and 7 bases, there was a span of 11 bases. This chain's CDR3 is CASSRPEGTQYF. Here the CDR3 DNA reads TGTGCCAGCAGTCGACCCGAGGGGACCCAGTACTTC.

As regards this clone: This likely traces to a read error, being one base from a far larger clone. The chain is built from TRBV5-1 and TRBJ2-7; D perhaps matches TRBD2 (5 bases). The CDR3 consists of 11 residues. V was pared by 4 bases and J by 3 bases, with 5 bases between. Germline V CDR1 and CDR2: SGHRS, YFSETQ. The CDR3 spells CASSRDYEQYF. CDR3 DNA: TGCGCCAGCAGCCGGGACTACGAGCAGTACTTC. The full variable domain, completed using reference TRBV5-1 and TRBJ2-7, is KAGVTQTPRYLIKTRGQQVTLSCSPISGHRSVSWYQQTPGQGLQFLFEYFSETQRNKGNFPGRFSGRQFSNSRSEMNVSTLELGDSALYLCASSRDYEQYFGPGTRLTVT.

Comments on this clone: A far larger clone is only one base removed, so a read error is likely. Other DNA sequences in the same sample also yield this CDR3. The J gene is TRBJ1-1, the V gene TRBV15; TRBD1 matches 7 bases. The germline V gene encodes CDR1 LNHNV and CDR2 YYDKDF (reference sequence). The CDR3 loop spans 13 amino acids. CDR3 nucleotides: TGTGCCACCAGTAGAGGGACAGATTCGGTAGCTTTCTTT. It codes for CATSRGTDSVAFF.

The CDR3 DNA follows: TGTGCCAGCAGTTTAGCACTACCCGGGACTAGCGGGAGAGTAGAGACCCAGTACTTC. As protein: CASSLALPGTSGRVETQYF. This chain links TRBV27 with TRBJ2-5; 14 nucleotides align to TRBD2. V dropped 2 bases and J dropped 4; count of bases not matched to a gene: 12. CDR1 and CDR2 (germline): MNHEY, SMNVEV (reference sequence). The CDR3 length is 19 residues.

This clone was detected only once. This chain joins TRBV9 and TRBJ1-2, with 7 bases identical to TRBD1. J lost 5 bases, V lost 3 bases, and 10 bases had no gene match. Germline V gene sequence: CDR1 SGDLS, CDR2 YYNGEE. The CDR3 is 15 amino acids. CDR3 DNA: TGTGCCAGCAGCGAGGGGGGACAGATAGGGTATGGCTACACCTTC. This translates into CASSEGGQIGYGYTF. Full variable domain (missing parts from reference TRBV9 and TRBJ1-2): DSGVTQTPKHLITATGQRVTLRCSPRSGDLSVYWYQQSLDQGLQFLIQYYNGEERAKGNILERFSAQQFPDLHSELNLSSLELGDSALYFCASSEGGQIGYGYTFGSGTRLTVV.

This clone was detected a few times. The chain links TRBV9 to TRBJ1-1; D might be TRBD1 (5 bases). Germline assignment: CDR1 SGDLS and CDR2 YYNGEE. V lost 5 bases to trimming and J lost 3 bases, with 8 bases between them. The CDR3 loop spans 12 amino acids. The CDR3 spells CASSQGYTEAFF. For the CDR3, the DNA is TGTGCCAGCAGTCAGGGCTACACTGAAGCTTTCTTT.

This clone was seen once. CDR3 region: CASSLDRGAQFF. The CDR3 DNA is TGCGCCAGCAGCTTGGATAGGGGGGCGCAGTTCTTC. This chain uses TRBV5-1 with TRBJ2-1; D might be TRBD1 or TRBD2, each matching 6 bases. CDR3 length equals 12 residues. CDR1 is SGHRS, CDR2 YFSETQ, per germline. V dropped 0 bases and J dropped 12 bases, with 10 bases sitting between them.